The rows below give T cell receptor beta chains drawn from one sample of a study of blood T cell repertoires in COVID-19. Clones were read by immunoSEQ multiplex PCR, and TCRdb kept only the in-frame ones, dropping some. The table lists under 150,000 clones, more than 70% of them singletons. Sequencing was performed on peripheral blood. Every receptor here comes from an elderly man with active or convalescent COVID-19. Each CDR3 is given with its conserved first and last residue. Each record gives: clone size, D gene, V gene, J gene, CDR3 protein, CDR3 DNA. D genes are given only for firm matches. Clone sizes are given selectively: once, few, many, or a class where the clone is expanded.

abundance: few; d_gene: TRBD2; v_gene: TRBV3-1/TRBV3-2; j_gene: TRBJ2-5; CDR3aa: CASSRLAGDMEETQYF; CDR3nt: TGTGCCAGCAGCCGACTAGCGGGGGATATGGAAGAGACCCAGTACTTC
abundance: NA; d_gene: NA; v_gene: TRBV28; j_gene: TRBJ1-2; CDR3aa: CASSLQGFDGYTF; CDR3nt: TGTGCCAGCAGTTTGCAGGGATTTGATGGCTACACCTTC
abundance: once; d_gene: NA; v_gene: TRBV12-3/TRBV12-4; j_gene: TRBJ1-1; CDR3aa: CASSKGVNTEAFF; CDR3nt: TGTGCCAGCAGTAAAGGGGTGAACACTGAAGCTTTCTTT
abundance: NA; d_gene: TRBD2; v_gene: TRBV27; j_gene: TRBJ2-3; CDR3aa: CASSSVAGSDTQYF; CDR3nt: TGTGCCAGCAGTTCCGTAGCGGGGTCAGATACGCAGTATTTT
abundance: NA; d_gene: NA; v_gene: TRBV7-9; j_gene: TRBJ2-2; CDR3aa: CASSQPGTYQTGELFF; CDR3nt: TGTGCCAGCAGCCAGCCCGGGACTTACCAGACCGGGGAGCTGTTTTTT
abundance: NA; d_gene: NA; v_gene: TRBV5-5; j_gene: TRBJ2-6; CDR3aa: CASSGDTGANVLTF; CDR3nt: TGTGCCAGCAGCGGGGACACTGGGGCCAACGTCCTGACTTTC
abundance: NA; d_gene: NA; v_gene: TRBV4-1; j_gene: TRBJ1-5; CDR3aa: CASSQDSTDPMPQHF; CDR3nt: TGCGCCAGCAGCCAAGATTCCACAGACCCCATGCCCCAGCATTTT
abundance: NA; d_gene: NA; v_gene: TRBV19; j_gene: TRBJ1-1; CDR3aa: CASSISGQGNTEAFF; CDR3nt: TGTGCCAGTAGTATATCGGGTCAGGGTAACACTGAAGCTTTCTTT
abundance: NA; d_gene: NA; v_gene: TRBV7-2; j_gene: TRBJ1-1; CDR3aa: CASSWTMNTEAFF; CDR3nt: TGTGCCAGCAGCTGGACAATGAACACTGAAGCTTTCTTT
abundance: NA; d_gene: TRBD1; v_gene: TRBV5-1; j_gene: TRBJ2-7; CDR3aa: CASSLAGTGEGEQYF; CDR3nt: TGCGCCAGCAGCCTAGCCGGGACAGGGGAGGGTGAGCAGTACTTC
abundance: NA; d_gene: TRBD1; v_gene: TRBV11-1; j_gene: TRBJ1-4; CDR3aa: CASSSSGQPNEKLFF; CDR3nt: TGTGCCAGCAGCAGCTCGGGACAGCCTAATGAAAAACTGTTTTTT
abundance: NA; d_gene: NA; v_gene: TRBV29-1; j_gene: TRBJ1-1; CDR3aa: CSSRDTLNTEAFF; CDR3nt: TGCAGCTCCCGGGACACCCTGAACACTGAAGCTTTCTTT
abundance: NA; d_gene: NA; v_gene: TRBV6-5; j_gene: TRBJ1-1; CDR3aa: CASRVQGSTEAFF; CDR3nt: TGTGCCAGCAGAGTACAGGGTTCCACTGAAGCTTTCTTT
abundance: NA; d_gene: TRBD2; v_gene: TRBV4-1; j_gene: TRBJ2-5; CDR3aa: CASSLPAGGYQETQYF; CDR3nt: TGCGCCAGCAGCCTTCCAGCGGGGGGGTACCAAGAGACCCAGTACTTC
abundance: NA; d_gene: NA; v_gene: TRBV7-2; j_gene: TRBJ1-1; CDR3aa: CASSLDFDTEAFF; CDR3nt: TGTGCCAGCAGCTTAGATTTCGACACTGAAGCTTTCTTT
abundance: NA; d_gene: NA; v_gene: TRBV4-3; j_gene: TRBJ2-7; CDR3aa: CASSQDRGGAYEQYF; CDR3nt: TGCGCCAGCAGCCAAGATCGGGGCGGGGCCTACGAGCAGTACTTC
abundance: NA; d_gene: NA; v_gene: TRBV4-1; j_gene: TRBJ1-1; CDR3aa: CASSPWGEESNTEAFF; CDR3nt: TGCGCCAGCAGCCCCTGGGGGGAGGAGTCGAACACTGAAGCTTTCTTT
abundance: NA; d_gene: NA; v_gene: TRBV7-3; j_gene: TRBJ2-3; CDR3aa: CASSLGLTGGTDTQYF; CDR3nt: TGTGCCAGCAGCCTCGGACTAACCGGAGGGACAGATACGCAGTATTTT
abundance: NA; d_gene: NA; v_gene: TRBV5-1; j_gene: TRBJ1-4; CDR3aa: CASSLERGNEKLFF; CDR3nt: TGCGCCAGCTCCCTAGAACGGGGTAATGAAAAACTGTTTTTT
abundance: few; d_gene: TRBD1; v_gene: TRBV7-9; j_gene: TRBJ1-6; CDR3aa: CASSLRDRVNSPLHF; CDR3nt: TGTGCCAGCAGCTTACGGGACAGAGTTAATTCACCCCTCCACTTT
abundance: NA; d_gene: NA; v_gene: TRBV18; j_gene: TRBJ2-5; CDR3aa: CASSNGVGVREETQYF; CDR3nt: TGTGCCAGCTCCAACGGAGTGGGAGTTAGGGAAGAGACCCAGTACTTC
abundance: NA; d_gene: TRBD1; v_gene: TRBV11-2; j_gene: TRBJ1-6; CDR3aa: CASRPGGPSYNSPLHF; CDR3nt: TGTGCCAGCCGTCCAGGGGGCCCCTCCTATAATTCACCCCTCCACTTT
abundance: NA; d_gene: TRBD1; v_gene: TRBV29-1; j_gene: TRBJ2-5; CDR3aa: CSVGQGAETQYF; CDR3nt: TGCAGCGTTGGCCAGGGGGCAGAGACCCAGTACTTC
abundance: once; d_gene: NA; v_gene: TRBV12-3/TRBV12-4; j_gene: TRBJ1-2; CDR3aa: CASGLGYGYTF; CDR3nt: TGTGCCAGCGGACTGGGGTATGGCTACACCTTC
abundance: NA; d_gene: TRBD2; v_gene: TRBV3-1/TRBV3-2; j_gene: TRBJ2-1; CDR3aa: CASSPRGRTSGGDHEQFF; CDR3nt: TGTGCCAGCAGCCCCCGCGGCCGGACTAGCGGGGGGGATCATGAGCAGTTCTTC
abundance: NA; d_gene: TRBD1; v_gene: TRBV18; j_gene: TRBJ1-1; CDR3aa: CASSPGQGLSEAFF; CDR3nt: TGTGCCAGCTCCCCGGGACAGGGTTTATCTGAAGCTTTCTTT
abundance: NA; d_gene: TRBD1; v_gene: TRBV11-2; j_gene: TRBJ2-3; CDR3aa: CASSFTGGVDTQYF; CDR3nt: TGTGCCAGCAGCTTTACAGGGGGCGTAGATACGCAGTATTTT
abundance: NA; d_gene: TRBD1; v_gene: TRBV27; j_gene: TRBJ2-7; CDR3aa: CASSPSRGTGPLEQYF; CDR3nt: TGTGCCAGCAGTCCCTCTCGGGGGACAGGGCCTCTCGAGCAGTACTTC
abundance: few; d_gene: NA; v_gene: TRBV19; j_gene: TRBJ1-5; CDR3aa: CASLRGSGNQPQHF; CDR3nt: TGTGCCAGTCTGAGAGGTTCGGGCAATCAGCCCCAGCATTTT
abundance: NA; d_gene: TRBD2; v_gene: TRBV5-8; j_gene: TRBJ2-3; CDR3aa: CASSLPRGKSDTQYF; CDR3nt: TGTGCCAGCAGCCTACCGCGGGGGAAGTCAGATACGCAGTATTTT
abundance: NA; d_gene: TRBD2; v_gene: TRBV10-3; j_gene: TRBJ2-7; CDR3aa: CATSGLAGGYEQYF; CDR3nt: TGTGCCACCTCTGGACTAGCGGGGGGATACGAGCAGTACTTC
abundance: NA; d_gene: TRBD2; v_gene: TRBV10-3; j_gene: TRBJ2-5; CDR3aa: CAISASGGGEETQYF; CDR3nt: TGTGCCATCAGTGCTAGCGGGGGGGGTGAAGAGACCCAGTACTTC
abundance: NA; d_gene: TRBD2; v_gene: TRBV10-3; j_gene: TRBJ2-7; CDR3aa: CAISESPNSGRSPLYF; CDR3nt: TGTGCCATCAGTGAGTCCCCCAATAGCGGGCGGAGCCCCTTGTACTTC
abundance: NA; d_gene: TRBD1; v_gene: TRBV5-4; j_gene: TRBJ1-4; CDR3aa: CASTPFPLGQGAQKLFF; CDR3nt: TGTGCCAGCACTCCCTTCCCCCTAGGACAGGGGGCACAAAAACTGTTTTTT
abundance: NA; d_gene: TRBD1; v_gene: TRBV6-6; j_gene: TRBJ1-3; CDR3aa: CASSRQGTGNTIYF; CDR3nt: TGTGCCAGCAGTCGACAGGGGACTGGAAACACCATATATTTT
abundance: NA; d_gene: NA; v_gene: TRBV16; j_gene: TRBJ1-2; CDR3aa: CASSRGGSYTF; CDR3nt: TGTGCCAGCAGTCGAGGAGGGAGCTACACCTTC
abundance: NA; d_gene: NA; v_gene: TRBV5-1; j_gene: TRBJ1-5; CDR3aa: CASSLGPSNQPQHF; CDR3nt: TGCGCCAGCAGCTTGGGGCCTAGCAATCAGCCCCAGCATTTT
abundance: NA; d_gene: NA; v_gene: TRBV6-4; j_gene: TRBJ1-2; CDR3aa: CASSDSKAGYGYTF; CDR3nt: TGTGCCAGCAGTGACTCGAAGGCGGGCTATGGCTACACCTTC
abundance: NA; d_gene: TRBD1; v_gene: TRBV6-5; j_gene: TRBJ2-6; CDR3aa: CASSYTGAGANVLTF; CDR3nt: TGTGCCAGCAGTTACACAGGGGCCGGGGCCAACGTCCTGACTTTC
abundance: NA; d_gene: NA; v_gene: TRBV6-5; j_gene: TRBJ1-6; CDR3aa: CASSYSGAQVDSPLHF; CDR3nt: TGTGCCAGCAGTTACTCAGGGGCCCAGGTCGATTCACCCCTCCACTTT
abundance: NA; d_gene: TRBD2; v_gene: TRBV10-1; j_gene: TRBJ2-1; CDR3aa: CASSEEGSGGDQRYNEQFF; CDR3nt: TGCGCCAGCAGTGAGGAAGGTAGCGGGGGGGACCAAAGGTACAATGAGCAGTTCTTC
abundance: NA; d_gene: TRBD2; v_gene: TRBV6-1; j_gene: TRBJ2-5; CDR3aa: CASSERLAGGPSETQYF; CDR3nt: TGTGCCAGCAGTGAACGACTAGCGGGGGGGCCTTCAGAGACCCAGTACTTC
abundance: once; d_gene: NA; v_gene: TRBV7-6; j_gene: TRBJ1-4; CDR3aa: CASSYGGDGEKLFF; CDR3nt: TGTGCCAGCAGCTACGGGGGAGACGGTGAAAAACTGTTTTTT
abundance: NA; d_gene: NA; v_gene: TRBV28; j_gene: TRBJ1-5; CDR3aa: CASSPRGNSNQPQHF; CDR3nt: TGTGCCAGCAGCCCGCGGGGGAATAGCAATCAGCCCCAGCATTTT
abundance: once; d_gene: TRBD1; v_gene: TRBV19; j_gene: TRBJ1-2; CDR3aa: CASSMTGGGGYTF; CDR3nt: TGTGCCAGTAGTATGACAGGGGGTGGTGGCTACACCTTC